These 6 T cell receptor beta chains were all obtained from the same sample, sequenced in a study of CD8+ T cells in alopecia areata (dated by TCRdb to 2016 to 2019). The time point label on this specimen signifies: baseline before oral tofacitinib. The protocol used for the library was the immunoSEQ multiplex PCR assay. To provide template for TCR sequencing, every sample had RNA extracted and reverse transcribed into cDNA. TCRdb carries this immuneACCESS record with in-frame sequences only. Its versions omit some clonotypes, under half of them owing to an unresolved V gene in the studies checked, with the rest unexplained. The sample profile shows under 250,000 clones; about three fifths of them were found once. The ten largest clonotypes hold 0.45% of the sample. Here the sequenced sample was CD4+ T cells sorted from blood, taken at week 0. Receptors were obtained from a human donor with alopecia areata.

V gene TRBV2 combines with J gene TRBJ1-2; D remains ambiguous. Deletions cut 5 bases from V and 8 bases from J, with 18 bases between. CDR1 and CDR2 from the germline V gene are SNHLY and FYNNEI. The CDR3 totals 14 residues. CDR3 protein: CASSPQEARGGYTF. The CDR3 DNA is TGTGCCAGCAGTCCGCAGGAGGCGCGAGGAGGCTACACCTTC.

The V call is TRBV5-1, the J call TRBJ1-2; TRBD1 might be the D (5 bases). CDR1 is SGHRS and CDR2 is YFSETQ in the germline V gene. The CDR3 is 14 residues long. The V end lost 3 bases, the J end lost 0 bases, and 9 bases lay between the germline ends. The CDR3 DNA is TGCGCCAGCAGCTGGGACGCCCCTAACTATGGCTACACCTTC. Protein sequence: CASSWDAPNYGYTF.

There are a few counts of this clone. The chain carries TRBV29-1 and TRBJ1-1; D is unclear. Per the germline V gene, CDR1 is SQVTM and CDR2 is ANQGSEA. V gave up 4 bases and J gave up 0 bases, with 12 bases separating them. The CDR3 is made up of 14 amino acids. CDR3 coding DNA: TGCAGCGTTGGTCGGGGTACCATGAACACTGAAGCTTTCTTT. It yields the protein CSVGRGTMNTEAFF.

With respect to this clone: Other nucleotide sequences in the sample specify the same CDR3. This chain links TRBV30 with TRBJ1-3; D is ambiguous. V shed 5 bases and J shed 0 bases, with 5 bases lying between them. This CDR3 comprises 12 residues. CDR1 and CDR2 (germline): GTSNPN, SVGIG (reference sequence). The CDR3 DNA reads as TGTGCCTGGGGGAGCTCTGGAAACACCATATATTTT. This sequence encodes CAWGSSGNTIYF.

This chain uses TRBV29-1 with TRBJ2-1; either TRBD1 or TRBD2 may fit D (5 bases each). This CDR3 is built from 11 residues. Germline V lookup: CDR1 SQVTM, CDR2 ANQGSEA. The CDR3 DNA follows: TGCAGTTCTGGGACGTACAATGAGCAGTTCTTC. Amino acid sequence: CSSGTYNEQFF.

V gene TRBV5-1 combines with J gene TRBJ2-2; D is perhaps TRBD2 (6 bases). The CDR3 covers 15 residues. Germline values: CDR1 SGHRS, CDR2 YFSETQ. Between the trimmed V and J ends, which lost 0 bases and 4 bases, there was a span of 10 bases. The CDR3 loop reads CASSLVEGTTGELFF. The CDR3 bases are TGCGCCAGCAGCTTGGTGGAGGGGACCACCGGGGAGCTGTTTTTT.